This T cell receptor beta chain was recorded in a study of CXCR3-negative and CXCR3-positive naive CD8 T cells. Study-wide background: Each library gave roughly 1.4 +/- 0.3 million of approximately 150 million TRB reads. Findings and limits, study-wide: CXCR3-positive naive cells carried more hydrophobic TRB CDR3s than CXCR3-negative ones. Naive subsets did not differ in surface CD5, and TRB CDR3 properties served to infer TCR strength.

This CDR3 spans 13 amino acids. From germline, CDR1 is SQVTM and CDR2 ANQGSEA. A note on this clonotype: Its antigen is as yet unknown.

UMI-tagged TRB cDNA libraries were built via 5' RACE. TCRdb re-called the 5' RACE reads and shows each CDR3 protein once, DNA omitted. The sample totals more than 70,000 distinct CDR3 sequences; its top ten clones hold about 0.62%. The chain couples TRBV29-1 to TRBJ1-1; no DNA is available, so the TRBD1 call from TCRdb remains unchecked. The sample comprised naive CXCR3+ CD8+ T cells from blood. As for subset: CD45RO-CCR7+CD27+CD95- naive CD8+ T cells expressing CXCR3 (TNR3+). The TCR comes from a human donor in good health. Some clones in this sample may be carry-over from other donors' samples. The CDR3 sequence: CSVLTALNTEAFF.